Listed here are 8 T cell receptor beta chains from one sample, sequenced in a study of blood T cell repertoires in COVID-19. The repertoire was sequenced with immunoSEQ multiplex PCR; TCRdb's copy has only in-frame clones and lacks some. Among roughly 140,000 clones listed, 75% to 85% were seen once. Sequencing was done on a sample of peripheral blood. Receptors originate from a human donor with acute or convalescent COVID-19. The donor label of this sample is uncertain.

This chain links TRBV3-1 (or the pseudogene TRBV3-2) with TRBJ1-2; possibly TRBD1 for D (5 bases). CDR1 and CDR2 from the germline V gene are LGHDT and YNNKEL (reference sequence). V lost 7 bases, J lost 7 bases, and 19 bases lay in between. This CDR3 spans 14 amino acids. CDR3 nucleotides: TGTGCCAGCACCCTAGGGAGGGGAAAGGGTGGCTACACCTTC. Its protein is CASTLGRGKGGYTF.

The count of this clone is one. The chain employs TRBV13 and TRBJ2-3, with a tentative D call TRBD1 (5 bases). Germline V gene lookup returns CDR1 PRHDT and CDR2 FYEKMQ (reference sequence). CDR3 length: 14 amino acids. The germline V and J ends were trimmed by 0 bases and 2 bases, with 6 bases remaining between them. This CDR3 reads CASSLGTVTDTQYF. CDR3 coding DNA: TGTGCCAGCAGCTTAGGGACAGTCACAGATACGCAGTATTTT.

The rearrangement joins TRBV5-1 to TRBJ2-1; 7 bases fit TRBD2. The CDR3 covers 16 residues. Germline V gives CDR1 SGHRS, CDR2 YFSETQ. Losses at the gene ends were 3 bases for V and 7 bases for J; bases not matched to a gene: 13. The CDR3, as DNA: TGCGCCAGCAGCTCCCCCGGGGCGGGGGTTGCAAATGAGCAGTTCTTC. Protein: CASSSPGAGVANEQFF.

This chain uses TRBV7-3 with TRBJ1-1, with 7 bases fitting TRBD1. Germline V gives CDR1 SGHTA, CDR2 FQGTGA. With 3 bases clipped from V and 1 base from J, the junction kept 5 bases outside the gene matches. The CDR3 is 15 amino acids. DNA of the CDR3: TGTGCCAGCAGCTTGGGTCGGACAGGGAACACTGAAGCTTTCTTT. Protein: CASSLGRTGNTEAFF.

A single count supports this clone. The chain has TRBV2 and TRBJ2-2; 8 positions agree with TRBD1. The CDR3 runs to 15 residues. The germline V gene encodes CDR1 SNHLY and CDR2 FYNNEI. V trimming: 9 bases; J trimming: 2 bases; junction bases outside the gene matches: 8. The CDR3 DNA follows: TGTGCCAGTCACCCGGACAGGGTAAACACCGGGGAGCTGTTTTTT. Its protein is CASHPDRVNTGELFF.

The CDR3 sequence is CASSFREIKNEQYF. Written as DNA, the CDR3 is TGTGCCAGCAGCTTCAGGGAAATCAAGAACGAGCAGTACTTC. The genes are TRBV7-8 and TRBJ2-7; maybe TRBD1 (5 bases). Trimming left V 3 bases short and J 5 bases short, with 14 bases between. The V gene's germline CDR1 is SGHVS and CDR2 FQNEAQ. The CDR3 has 14 residues.

This chain uses TRBV7-2 with TRBJ2-1; 10 bases fit TRBD1. Germline values: CDR1 SGHTA, CDR2 FQGNSA. J lost 2 bases, V lost 6 bases, and 7 bases had no gene match. CDR3 length: 16 amino acids. CDR3 loop: CASRLVGTGAYNEQFF. CDR3 bases: TGTGCCAGCAGACTAGTAGGGACAGGGGCCTACAATGAGCAGTTCTTC.

This clone was counted at least ten times. The chain recombines TRBV11-2 with TRBJ1-1; 7 bases map to TRBD1. V shed 1 base, J shed 5 bases, and the junction held 13 bases outside the gene matches. The CDR3 has 17 residues. Germline CDR1 reads SGHAT; CDR2 reads FQNNGV. The chain's CDR3 is CASSLGPTRGKGTEAFF. The CDR3 DNA reads TGTGCCAGCAGCTTAGGACCGACCAGGGGGAAAGGGACTGAAGCTTTCTTT.